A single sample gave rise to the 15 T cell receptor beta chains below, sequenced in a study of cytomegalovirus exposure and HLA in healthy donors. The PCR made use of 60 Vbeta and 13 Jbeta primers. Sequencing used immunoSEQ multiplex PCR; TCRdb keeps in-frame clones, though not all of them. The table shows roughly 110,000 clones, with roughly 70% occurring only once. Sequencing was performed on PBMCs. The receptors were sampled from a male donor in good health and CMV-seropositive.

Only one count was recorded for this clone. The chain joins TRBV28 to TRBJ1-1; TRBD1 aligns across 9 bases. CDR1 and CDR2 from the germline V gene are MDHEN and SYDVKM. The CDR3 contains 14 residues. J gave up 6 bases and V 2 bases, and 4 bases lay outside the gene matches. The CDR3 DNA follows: TGTGCCAGCAGTTTAAGGGACAGGGTGGCTGAAGCTTTCTTT. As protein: CASSLRDRVAEAFF.

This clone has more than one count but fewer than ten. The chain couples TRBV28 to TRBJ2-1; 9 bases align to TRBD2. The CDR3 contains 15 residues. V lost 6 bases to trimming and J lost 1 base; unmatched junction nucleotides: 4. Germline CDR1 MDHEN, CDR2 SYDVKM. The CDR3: CASRNSGGSYNEQFF. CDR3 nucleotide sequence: TGTGCCAGCAGAAACAGCGGGGGGTCCTACAATGAGCAGTTCTTC. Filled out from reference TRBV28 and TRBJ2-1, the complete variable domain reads DVKVTQSSRYLVKRTGEKVFLECVQDMDHENMFWYRQDPGLGLRLIYFSYDVKMKEKGDIPEGYSVSREKKERFSLILESASTNQTSMYLCASRNSGGSYNEQFFGPGTRLTVL.

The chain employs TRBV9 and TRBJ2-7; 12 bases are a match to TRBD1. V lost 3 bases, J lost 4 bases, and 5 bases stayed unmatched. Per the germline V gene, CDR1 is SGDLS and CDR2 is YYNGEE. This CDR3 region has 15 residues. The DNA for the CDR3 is TGTGCCAGCAGCGCGGGGACAGGGGGCGGTTACGAGCAGTACTTC. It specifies CASSAGTGGGYEQYF.

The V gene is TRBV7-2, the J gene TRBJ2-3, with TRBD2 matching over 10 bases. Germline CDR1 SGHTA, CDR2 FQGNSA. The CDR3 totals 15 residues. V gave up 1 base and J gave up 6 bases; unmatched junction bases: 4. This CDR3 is CASSLVGTSADTQYF. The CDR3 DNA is TGTGCCAGCAGCTTAGTCGGGACTAGCGCGGATACGCAGTATTTT.

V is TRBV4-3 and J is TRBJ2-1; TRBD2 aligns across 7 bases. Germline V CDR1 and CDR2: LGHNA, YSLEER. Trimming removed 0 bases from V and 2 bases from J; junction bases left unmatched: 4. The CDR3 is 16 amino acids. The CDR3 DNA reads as TGCGCCAGCAGCCAAGACGGCGGGACTACCTACAATGAGCAGTTCTTC. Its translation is CASSQDGGTTYNEQFF.

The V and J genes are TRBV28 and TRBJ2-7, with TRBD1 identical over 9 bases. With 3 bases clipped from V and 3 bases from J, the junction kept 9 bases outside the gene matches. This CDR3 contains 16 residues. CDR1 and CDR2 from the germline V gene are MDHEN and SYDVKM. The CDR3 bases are TGTGCCAGCAGTTTTTTCTCGGGACAGGGTGACTACGAGCAGTACTTC. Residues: CASSFFSGQGDYEQYF. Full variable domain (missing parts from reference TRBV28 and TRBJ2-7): DVKVTQSSRYLVKRTGEKVFLECVQDMDHENMFWYRQDPGLGLRLIYFSYDVKMKEKGDIPEGYSVSREKKERFSLILESASTNQTSMYLCASSFFSGQGDYEQYFGPGTRLTVT.

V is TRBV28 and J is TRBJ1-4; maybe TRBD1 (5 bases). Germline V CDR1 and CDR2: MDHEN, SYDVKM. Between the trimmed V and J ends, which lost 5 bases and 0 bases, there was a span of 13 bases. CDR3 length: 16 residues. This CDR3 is CASSLQGTATNEKLFF. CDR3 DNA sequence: TGTGCCAGCAGTCTCCAGGGTACGGCAACTAATGAAAAACTGTTTTTT.

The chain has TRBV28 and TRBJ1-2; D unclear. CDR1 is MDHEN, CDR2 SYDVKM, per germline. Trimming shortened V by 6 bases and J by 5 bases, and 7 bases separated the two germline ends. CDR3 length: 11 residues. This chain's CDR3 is CASRAKYGYTF. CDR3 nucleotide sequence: TGTGCCAGCAGAGCAAAGTATGGCTACACCTTC.

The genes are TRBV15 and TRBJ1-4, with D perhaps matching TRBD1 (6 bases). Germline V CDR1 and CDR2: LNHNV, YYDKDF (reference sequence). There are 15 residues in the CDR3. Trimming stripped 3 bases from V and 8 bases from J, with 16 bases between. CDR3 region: CATSSLGGPDEKLFF. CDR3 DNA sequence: TGTGCCACCAGCAGTTTAGGGGGACCGGACGAAAAACTGTTTTTT.

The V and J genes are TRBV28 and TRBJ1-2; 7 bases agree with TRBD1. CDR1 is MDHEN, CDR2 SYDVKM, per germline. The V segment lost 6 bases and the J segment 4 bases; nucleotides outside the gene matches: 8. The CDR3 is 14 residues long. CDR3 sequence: CASSHGTVGYGYTF. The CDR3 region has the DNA TGTGCCAGCAGCCACGGGACAGTGGGCTATGGCTACACCTTC.

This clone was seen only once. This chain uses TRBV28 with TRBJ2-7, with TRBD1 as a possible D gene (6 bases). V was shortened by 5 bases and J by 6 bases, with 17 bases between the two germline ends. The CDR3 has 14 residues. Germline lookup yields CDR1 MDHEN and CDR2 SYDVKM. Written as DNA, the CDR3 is TGTGCCAGCAGTCACAGGCAGGGGTCGGGCGAGCAGTACTTC. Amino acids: CASSHRQGSGEQYF.

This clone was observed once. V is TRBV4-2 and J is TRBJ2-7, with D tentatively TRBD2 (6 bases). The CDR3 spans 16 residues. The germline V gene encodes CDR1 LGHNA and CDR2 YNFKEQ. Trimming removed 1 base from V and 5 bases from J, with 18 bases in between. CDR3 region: CASSQAGDGGVHEQYF. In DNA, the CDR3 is TGTGCCAGCAGCCAAGCGGGGGACGGGGGTGTCCACGAGCAGTACTTC.

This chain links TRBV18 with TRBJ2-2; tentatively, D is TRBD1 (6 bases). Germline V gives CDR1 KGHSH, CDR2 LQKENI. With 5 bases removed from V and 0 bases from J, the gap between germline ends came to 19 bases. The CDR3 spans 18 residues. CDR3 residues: CASSGGSWTPSNTGELFF. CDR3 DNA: TGTGCCAGCTCAGGGGGCAGTTGGACGCCATCGAACACCGGGGAGCTGTTTTTT. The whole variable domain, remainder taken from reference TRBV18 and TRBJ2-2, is NAGVMQNPRHLVRRRGQEARLRCSPMKGHSHVYWYRQLPEEGLKFMVYLQKENIIDESGMPKERFSAEFPKEGPSILRIQQVVRGDSAAYFCASSGGSWTPSNTGELFFGEGSRLTVL.

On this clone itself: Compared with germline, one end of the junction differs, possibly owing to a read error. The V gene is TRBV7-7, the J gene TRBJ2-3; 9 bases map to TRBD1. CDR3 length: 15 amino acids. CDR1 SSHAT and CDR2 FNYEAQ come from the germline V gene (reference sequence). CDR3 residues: CASSSTGGDGDTQYF. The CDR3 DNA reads TGTGCTAGCAGCTCCACAGGGGGCGATGGAGATACGCAGTATTTT.

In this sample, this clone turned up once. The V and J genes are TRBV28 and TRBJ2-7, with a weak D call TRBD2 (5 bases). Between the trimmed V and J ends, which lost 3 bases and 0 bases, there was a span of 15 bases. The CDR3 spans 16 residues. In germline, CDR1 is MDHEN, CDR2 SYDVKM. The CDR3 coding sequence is TGTGCCAGCAGTTTTCCCTCCCCGGGATACTCCTACGAGCAGTACTTC. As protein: CASSFPSPGYSYEQYF.